This TCR beta chain was sequenced during a study of blood T cells in healthy people across ages. All donors came from Russia, were Caucasian and healthy, and spanned ages roughly 6 to 100. Extraction yielded at least 5 micrograms of total RNA per sample. This clonotype was counted at least ten times. Compared with germline, one end of the junction differs, possibly owing to a read error. PCR was performed a second time for 7 to 11 cycles using a sample-barcoded 5' primer and a J-beta primer mix. TCRdb independently ran MiXCR on the 5' RACE reads; one entry per CDR3 protein. The sample holds about a million distinct CDR3 sequences, about 51% seen once. Germline CDR1 and CDR2: MNHEY and SMNVEV (reference sequence). The CDR3 is 13 residues long.

The sample was blood. V is TRBV27 and J is TRBJ2-1; D might be TRBD2 (6 bases). This clonotype was sampled from a woman aged 55-69 years in good health. This CDR3 reads CASSLSGSNEQFF. The CDR3, as DNA: TGCGCCAGCAGCTTGAGCGGGTCTAATGAGCAGTTCTTC.